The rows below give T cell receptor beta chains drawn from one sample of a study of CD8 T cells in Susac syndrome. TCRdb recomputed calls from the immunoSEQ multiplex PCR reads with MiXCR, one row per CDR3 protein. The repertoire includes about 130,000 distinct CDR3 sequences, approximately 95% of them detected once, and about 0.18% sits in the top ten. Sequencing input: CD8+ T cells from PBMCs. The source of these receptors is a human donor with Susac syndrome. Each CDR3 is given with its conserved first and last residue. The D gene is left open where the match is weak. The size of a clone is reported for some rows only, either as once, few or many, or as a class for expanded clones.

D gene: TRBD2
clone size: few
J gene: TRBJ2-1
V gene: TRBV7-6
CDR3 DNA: TGTGCCAGCAGCTTAGCGACTAGCGATGAGCAGTTCTTC
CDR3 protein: CASSLATSDEQFF

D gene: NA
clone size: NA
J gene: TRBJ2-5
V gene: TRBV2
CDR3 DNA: TGTGCCAGCAGTGAAGCGGAGGGGACAACAGAGACCCAGTACTTC
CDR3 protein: CASSEAEGTTETQYF

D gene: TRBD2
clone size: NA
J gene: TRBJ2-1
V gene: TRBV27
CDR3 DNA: TGTGCCAGCAGCTTCCAAGGGCTAGCGGGGTTCTACAATGAGCAGTTCTTC
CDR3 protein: CASSFQGLAGFYNEQFF

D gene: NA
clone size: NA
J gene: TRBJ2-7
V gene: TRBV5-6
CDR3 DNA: TGTGCCAGCAGCTTTGTGCCCGGGAGCTACGAGCAGTACTTC
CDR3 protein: CASSFVPGSYEQYF

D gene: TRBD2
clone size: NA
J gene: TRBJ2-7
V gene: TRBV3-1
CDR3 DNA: TGTGCCAGCAGCCCTGAGCGGGGGCCGACCTACGAGCAGTACTTC
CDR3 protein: CASSPERGPTYEQYF

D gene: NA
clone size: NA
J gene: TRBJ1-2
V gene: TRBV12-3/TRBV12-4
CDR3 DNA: TGTGCCAGCGGATCAGGGGCGATAAGTCACGGCTACACCTTC
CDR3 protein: CASGSGAISHGYTF

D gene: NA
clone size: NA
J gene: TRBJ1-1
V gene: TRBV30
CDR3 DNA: TGTGCCTGGAGTCCCTCGGGGCAAGCTTTCTTT
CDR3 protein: CAWSPSGQAFF

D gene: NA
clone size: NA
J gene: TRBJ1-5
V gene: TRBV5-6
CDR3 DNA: TGTGCCAGCAGCTTGGGGCAGGGACATCAGCCCCAGCATTTT
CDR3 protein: CASSLGQGHQPQHF

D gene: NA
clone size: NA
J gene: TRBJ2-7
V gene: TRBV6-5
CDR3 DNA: TGTGCCAGCAGTTACAACTCGCTCACCTACGAGCAGTACTTC
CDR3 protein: CASSYNSLTYEQYF

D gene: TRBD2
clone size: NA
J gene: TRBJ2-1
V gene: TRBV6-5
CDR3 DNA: TGTGCCAGCAGCGAACTAGCGGGAGGCTACAATGAGCAGTTCTTC
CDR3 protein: CASSELAGGYNEQFF

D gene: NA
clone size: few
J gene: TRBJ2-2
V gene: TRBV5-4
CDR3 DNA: TGTGCCAGCAGCTGGGGAGGGGAGCTGTTTTTT
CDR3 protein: CASSWGGELFF

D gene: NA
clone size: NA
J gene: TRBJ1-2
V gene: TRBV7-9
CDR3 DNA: TGTGCCAGCAGCCGAGAAAACAATATGACCTTC
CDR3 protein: CASSRENNMTF

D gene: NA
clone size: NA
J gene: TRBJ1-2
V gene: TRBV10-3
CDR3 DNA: TGTGCCATCAGTCCTCTGGACAGTCGCTACGGCTACACCTTC
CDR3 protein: CAISPLDSRYGYTF

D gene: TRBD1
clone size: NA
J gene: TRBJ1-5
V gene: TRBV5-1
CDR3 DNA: TGCGCCAGCAGCTTGGATGGGACAGGGGATCAGCCCCAGCATTTT
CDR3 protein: CASSLDGTGDQPQHF

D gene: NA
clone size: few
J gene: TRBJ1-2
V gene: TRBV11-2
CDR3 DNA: TGTGCCAGCAGCACGGGGCCTAGCTACACCTTC
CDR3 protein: CASSTGPSYTF

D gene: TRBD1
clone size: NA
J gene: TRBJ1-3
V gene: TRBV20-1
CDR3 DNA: TGCAGTGCTAGCGGACAGGGACCTGGAAACACCATATATTTT
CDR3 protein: CSASGQGPGNTIYF

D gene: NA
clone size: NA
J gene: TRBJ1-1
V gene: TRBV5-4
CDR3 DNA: TGTGCCAGCAGCTATGGGAGCGGGAGGCCTTTCTTT
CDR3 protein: CASSYGSGRPFF

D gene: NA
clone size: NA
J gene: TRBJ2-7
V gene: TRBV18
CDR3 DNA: TGTGCCAGCTCACCACCGGCGACCGGCTCACACTACGAGCAGTACTTC
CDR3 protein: CASSPPATGSHYEQYF

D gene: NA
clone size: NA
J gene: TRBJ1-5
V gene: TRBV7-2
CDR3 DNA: TGTGCCAGCAGCTTAGTTGGCGGCAATCAGCCCCAGCATTTT
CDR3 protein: CASSLVGGNQPQHF

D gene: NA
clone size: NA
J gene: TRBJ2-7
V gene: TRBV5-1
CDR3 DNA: TGCGCCAGCAGCTTTGGGGGGGGCGGCTCCTACGAGCAGTACTTC
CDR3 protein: CASSFGGGGSYEQYF

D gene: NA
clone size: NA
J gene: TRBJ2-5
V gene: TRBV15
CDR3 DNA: TGTGCCACCAGCAGTAAAGAGACCCAGTACTTC
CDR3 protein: CATSSKETQYF

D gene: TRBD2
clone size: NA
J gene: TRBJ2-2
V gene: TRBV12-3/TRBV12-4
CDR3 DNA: TGTGCCAGCGATACCCCGGGACTAGCGGGACACACCGGGGAGCTGTTTTTT
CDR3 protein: CASDTPGLAGHTGELFF

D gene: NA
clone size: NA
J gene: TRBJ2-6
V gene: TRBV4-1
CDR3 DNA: TGCGCCAGCAGCCAGGTACTAAAACCGAGCTCTGGGGCCAACGTCCTGACTTTC
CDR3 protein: CASSQVLKPSSGANVLTF

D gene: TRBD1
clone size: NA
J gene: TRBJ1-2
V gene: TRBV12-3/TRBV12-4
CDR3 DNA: TGTGCCAGCAGCTTACTTGGGCAGGGGGCCTATTTTAACTATGGCTACACCTTC
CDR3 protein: CASSLLGQGAYFNYGYTF

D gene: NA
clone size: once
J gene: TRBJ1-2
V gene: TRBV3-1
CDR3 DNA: TGTGCCAGCAGTAACAGCTCGAACTATGGCTACACCTTC
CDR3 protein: CASSNSSNYGYTF

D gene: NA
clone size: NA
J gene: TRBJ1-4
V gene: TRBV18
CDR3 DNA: TGTGCCAGCTCACCATACGGCGAAAAACTGTTTTTT
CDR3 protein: CASSPYGEKLFF

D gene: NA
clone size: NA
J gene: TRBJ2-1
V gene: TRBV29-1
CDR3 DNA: TGCAGCGTTGATTCCGGGACCGCCTACAATGAGCAGTTCTTC
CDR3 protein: CSVDSGTAYNEQFF

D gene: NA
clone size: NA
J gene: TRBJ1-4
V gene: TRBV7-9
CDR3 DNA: TGTGCCAGCAGCGAAGGGCCGTTGGGTGAAAAACTGTTTTTT
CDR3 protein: CASSEGPLGEKLFF